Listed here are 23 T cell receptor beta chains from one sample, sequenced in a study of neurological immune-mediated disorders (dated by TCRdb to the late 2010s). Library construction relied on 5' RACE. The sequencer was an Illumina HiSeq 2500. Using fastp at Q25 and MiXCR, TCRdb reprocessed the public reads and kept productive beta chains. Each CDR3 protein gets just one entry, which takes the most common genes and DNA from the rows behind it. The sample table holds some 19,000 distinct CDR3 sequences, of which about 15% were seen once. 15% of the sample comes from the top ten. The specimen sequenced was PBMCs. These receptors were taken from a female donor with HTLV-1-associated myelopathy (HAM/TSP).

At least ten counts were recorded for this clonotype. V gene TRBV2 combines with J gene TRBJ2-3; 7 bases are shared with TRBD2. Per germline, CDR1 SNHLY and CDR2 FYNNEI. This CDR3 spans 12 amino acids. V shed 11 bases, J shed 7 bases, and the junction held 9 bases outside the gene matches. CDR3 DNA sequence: TGTGCCGGATCCGGGGAGGGTCATACGCAGTATTTT. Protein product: CAGSGEGHTQYF.

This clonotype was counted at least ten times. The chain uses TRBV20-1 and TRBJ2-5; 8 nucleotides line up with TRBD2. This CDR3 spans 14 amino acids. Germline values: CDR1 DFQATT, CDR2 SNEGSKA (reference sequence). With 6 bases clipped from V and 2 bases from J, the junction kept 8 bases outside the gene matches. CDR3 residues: CSAPGGGGQETQYF. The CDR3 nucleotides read TGCAGTGCCCCCGGGGGGGGCGGGCAAGAGACCCAGTACTTC.

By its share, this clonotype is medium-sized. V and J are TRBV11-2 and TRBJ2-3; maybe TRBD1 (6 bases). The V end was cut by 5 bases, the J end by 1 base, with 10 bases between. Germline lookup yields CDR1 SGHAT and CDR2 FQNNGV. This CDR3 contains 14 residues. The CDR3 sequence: CASSPPGGTDTQYF. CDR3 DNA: TGTGCCAGCAGCCCCCCAGGGGGCACAGATACGCAGTATTTT.

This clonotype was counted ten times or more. The CDR3 DNA is TGTGCCGGAACCAGACTCGGACGGCGGGGGGAGACCCAGTACTTC. It translates to CAGTRLGRRGETQYF. The chain carries TRBV5-8 and TRBJ2-5; 7 positions agree with TRBD2. CDR1 SGHTS and CDR2 YDEGEE come from the germline V gene. The trim removed 10 bases at V and 5 bases at J, leaving 17 bases unmatched. The CDR3 covers 15 residues.

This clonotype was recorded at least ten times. This chain's CDR3 is CASSQDRRAHTDTQYF. In DNA, the CDR3 is TGTGCCAGCAGCCAAGATCGGCGGGCGCACACAGATACGCAGTATTTT. The V and J genes are TRBV3-1 and TRBJ2-3, with D possibly being TRBD2 (5 bases). This CDR3 has 16 residues. Trimming took off 0 bases at V and 2 bases at J, with 12 bases between the two ends. The germline V gene has CDR1 LGHDT and CDR2 YNNKEL (reference sequence).

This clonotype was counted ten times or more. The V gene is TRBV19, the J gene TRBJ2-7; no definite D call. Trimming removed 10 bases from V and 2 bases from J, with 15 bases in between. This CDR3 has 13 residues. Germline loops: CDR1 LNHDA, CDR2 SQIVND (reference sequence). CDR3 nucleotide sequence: TGTGCCACAAATCCGGACCGCACCTACGAGCAGTACTTC. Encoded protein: CATNPDRTYEQYF. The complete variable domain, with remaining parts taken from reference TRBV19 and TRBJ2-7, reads DGGITQSPKYLFRKEGQNVTLSCEQNLNHDAMYWYRQDPGQGLRLIYYSQIVNDFQKGDIAEGYSVSREKKESFPLTVTSAQKNPTAFYLCATNPDRTYEQYFGPGTRLTVT.

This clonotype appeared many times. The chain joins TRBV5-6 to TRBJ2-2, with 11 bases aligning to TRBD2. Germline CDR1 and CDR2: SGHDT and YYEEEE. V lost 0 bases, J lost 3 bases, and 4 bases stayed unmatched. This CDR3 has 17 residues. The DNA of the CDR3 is TGTGCCAGCAGCTTGGGAGCTAGCGGGAGGTACACCGGGGAGCTGTTTTTT. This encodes CASSLGASGRYTGELFF.

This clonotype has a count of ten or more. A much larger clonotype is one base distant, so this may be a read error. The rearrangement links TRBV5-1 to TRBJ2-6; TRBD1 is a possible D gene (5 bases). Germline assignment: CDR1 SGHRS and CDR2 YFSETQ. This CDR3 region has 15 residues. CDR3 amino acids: CASSPLSSGANILTF. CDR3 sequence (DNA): TGCGCCAGCAGCCCCCTGTCTTCTGGGGCCAACATCCTGACTTTC.

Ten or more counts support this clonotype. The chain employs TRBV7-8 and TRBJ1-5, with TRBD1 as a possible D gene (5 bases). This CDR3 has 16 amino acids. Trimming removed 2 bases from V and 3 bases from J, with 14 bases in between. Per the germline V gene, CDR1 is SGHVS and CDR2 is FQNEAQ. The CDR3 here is CASSLWGGKTNQPQHF. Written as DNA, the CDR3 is TGTGCCAGCAGCTTATGGGGGGGAAAGACCAATCAGCCCCAGCATTTT.

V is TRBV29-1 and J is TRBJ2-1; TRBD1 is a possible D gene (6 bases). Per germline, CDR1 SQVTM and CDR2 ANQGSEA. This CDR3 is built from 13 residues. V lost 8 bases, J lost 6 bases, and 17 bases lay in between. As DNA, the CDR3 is TGCAGCTTGGGGGCGGCAGACTTCAATGAGCAGTTCTTC. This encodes CSLGAADFNEQFF.

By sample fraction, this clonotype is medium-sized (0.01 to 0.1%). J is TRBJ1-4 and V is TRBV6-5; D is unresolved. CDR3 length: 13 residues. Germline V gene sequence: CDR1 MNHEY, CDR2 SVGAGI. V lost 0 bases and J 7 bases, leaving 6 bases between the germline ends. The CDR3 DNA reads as TGTGCCAGCAGTTACTCGAGCGGTGAAAAACTGTTTTTT. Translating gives CASSYSSGEKLFF.

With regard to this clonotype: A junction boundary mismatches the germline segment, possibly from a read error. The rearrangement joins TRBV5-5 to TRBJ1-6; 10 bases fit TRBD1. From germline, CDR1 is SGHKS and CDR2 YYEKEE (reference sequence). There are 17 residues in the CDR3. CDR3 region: CASSPFFPGQGLSPINF. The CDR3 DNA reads TGTGCCAGCAGCCCCTTTTTCCCGGGACAGGGGCTCTCACCCATCAACTTT. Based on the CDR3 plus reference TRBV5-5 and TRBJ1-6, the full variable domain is DAGVTQSPTHLIKTRGQQVTLRCSPISGHKSVSWYQQVLGQGPQFIFQYYEKEERGRGNFPDRFSARQFPNYSSELNVNALLLGDSALYLCASSPFFPGQGLSPINFGNGTRLTVT.

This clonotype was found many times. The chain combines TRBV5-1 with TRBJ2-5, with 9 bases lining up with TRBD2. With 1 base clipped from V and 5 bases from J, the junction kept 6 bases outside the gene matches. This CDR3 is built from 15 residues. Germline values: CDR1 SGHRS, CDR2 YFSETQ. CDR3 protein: CASSLYAGGLETQYF. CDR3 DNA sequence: TGCGCCAGCAGCTTGTATGCGGGAGGGCTTGAGACCCAGTACTTC.

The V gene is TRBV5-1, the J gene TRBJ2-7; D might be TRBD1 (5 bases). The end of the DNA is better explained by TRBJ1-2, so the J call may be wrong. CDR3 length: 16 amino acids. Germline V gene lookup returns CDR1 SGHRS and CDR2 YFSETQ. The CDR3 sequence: CASSLKEQGPQYGYTF. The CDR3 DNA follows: TGCGCCAGCAGCTTGAAGGAGCAGGGACCTCAATATGGCTACACCTTC.

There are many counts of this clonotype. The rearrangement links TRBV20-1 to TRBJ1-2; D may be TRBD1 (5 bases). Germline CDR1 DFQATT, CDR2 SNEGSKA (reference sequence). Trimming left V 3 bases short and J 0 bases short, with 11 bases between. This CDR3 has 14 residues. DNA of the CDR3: TGCAGTGCTAGGCCGGGGGTTACTAACTATGGCTACACCTTC. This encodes CSARPGVTNYGYTF.

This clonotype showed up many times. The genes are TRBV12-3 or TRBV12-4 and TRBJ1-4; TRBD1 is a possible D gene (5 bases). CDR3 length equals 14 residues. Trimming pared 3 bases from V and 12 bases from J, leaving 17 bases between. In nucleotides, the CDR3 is TGTGCCAGCAGTTTTAAGGCAGGCCTGGGGGAACTGTTTTTT. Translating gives CASSFKAGLGELFF.

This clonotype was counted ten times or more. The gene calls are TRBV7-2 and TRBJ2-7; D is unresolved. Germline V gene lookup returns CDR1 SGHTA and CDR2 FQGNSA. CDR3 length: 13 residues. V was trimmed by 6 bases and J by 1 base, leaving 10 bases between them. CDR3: CASRPDTSYEQYF. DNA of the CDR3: TGTGCCAGCAGACCCGACACATCCTACGAGCAGTACTTC.

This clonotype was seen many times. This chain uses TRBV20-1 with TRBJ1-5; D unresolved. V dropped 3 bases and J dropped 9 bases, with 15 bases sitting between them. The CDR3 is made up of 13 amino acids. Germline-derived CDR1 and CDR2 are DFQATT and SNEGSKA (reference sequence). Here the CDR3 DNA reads TGCAGTGCTAGGATGACGGCCCCAGGGCCCCAGCATTTT. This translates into CSARMTAPGPQHF.

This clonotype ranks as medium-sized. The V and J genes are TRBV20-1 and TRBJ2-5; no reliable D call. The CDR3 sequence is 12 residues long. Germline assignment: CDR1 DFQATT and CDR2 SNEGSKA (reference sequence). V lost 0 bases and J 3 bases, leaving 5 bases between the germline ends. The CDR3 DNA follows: TGCAGTGCTAGAGATTTAGAAGAGACCCAGTACTTC. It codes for CSARDLEETQYF.

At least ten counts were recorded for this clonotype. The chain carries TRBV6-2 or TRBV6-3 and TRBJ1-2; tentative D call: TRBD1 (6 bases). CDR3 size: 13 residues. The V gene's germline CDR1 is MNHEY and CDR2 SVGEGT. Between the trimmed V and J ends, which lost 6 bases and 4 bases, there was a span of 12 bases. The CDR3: CASSFGQSYGYTF. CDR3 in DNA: TGTGCCAGCAGCTTCGGACAGTCCTATGGCTACACCTTC.

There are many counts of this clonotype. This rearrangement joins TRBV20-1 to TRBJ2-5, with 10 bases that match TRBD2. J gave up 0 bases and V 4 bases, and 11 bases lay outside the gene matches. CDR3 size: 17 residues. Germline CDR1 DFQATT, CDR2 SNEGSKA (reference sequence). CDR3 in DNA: TGCAGTGCTAATCGTCTAGCGGGAGAGGGGTACCAAGAGACCCAGTACTTC. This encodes CSANRLAGEGYQETQYF.

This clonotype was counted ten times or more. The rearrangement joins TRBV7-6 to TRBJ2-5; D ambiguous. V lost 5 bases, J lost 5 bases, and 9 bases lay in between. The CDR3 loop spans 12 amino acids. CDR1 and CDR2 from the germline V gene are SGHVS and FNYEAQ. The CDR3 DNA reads TGTGCCAGCAGCCCGAGGCGGGAGACCCAGTACTTC. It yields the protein CASSPRRETQYF. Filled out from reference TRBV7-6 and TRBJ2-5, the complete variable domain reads GAGVSQSPRYKVTKRGQDVALRCDPISGHVSLYWYRQALGQGPEFLTYFNYEAQQDKSGLPNDRFSAERPEGSISTLTIQRTEQRDSAMYRCASSPRRETQYFGPGTRLLVL.

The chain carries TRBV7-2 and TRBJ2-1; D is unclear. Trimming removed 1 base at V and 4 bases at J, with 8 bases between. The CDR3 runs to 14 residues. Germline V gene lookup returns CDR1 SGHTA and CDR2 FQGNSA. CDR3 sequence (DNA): TGTGCCAGCAGCTTAGGTCTAACTTACAATGAGCAGTTCTTC. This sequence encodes CASSLGLTYNEQFF.